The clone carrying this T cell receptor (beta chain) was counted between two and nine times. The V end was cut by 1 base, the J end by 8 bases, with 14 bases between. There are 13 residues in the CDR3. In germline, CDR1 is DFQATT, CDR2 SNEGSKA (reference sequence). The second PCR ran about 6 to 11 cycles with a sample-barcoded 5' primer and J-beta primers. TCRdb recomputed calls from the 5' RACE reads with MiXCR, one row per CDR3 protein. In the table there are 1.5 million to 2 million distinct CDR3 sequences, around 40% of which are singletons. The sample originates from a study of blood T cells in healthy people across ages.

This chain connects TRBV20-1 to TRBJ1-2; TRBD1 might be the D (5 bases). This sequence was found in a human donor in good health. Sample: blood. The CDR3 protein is CSARGGLFGGYTF. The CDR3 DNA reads TGCAGTGCTAGAGGGGGACTCTTCGGGGGCTACACCTTC.